Included here is one T cell receptor beta chain sequence, with context. With V trimmed by 1 base and J by 4 bases, 7 bases remained unmatched. Germline V gives CDR1 LNHNV, CDR2 YYDKDF (reference sequence). The CDR3 length is 15 residues. The sample originates from a study of blood T cell repertoires in COVID-19. Study processing details: Estimation of nucleated cell counts relied on the amplification of reference gene primers. The method was immunoSEQ multiplex PCR; TCRdb's version includes in-frame clones alone and lacks a portion of them. V, J and clone size derive from that table, while D and trimming were established from the DNA sequence. The sample lists 100,000 to 150,000 clones; roughly 86% were seen once.

The receptor was derived from a woman in her 70s with COVID-19, enrolled during active disease. The V gene is TRBV15, the J gene TRBJ2-7; 7 nucleotides agree with TRBD2. Specimen: peripheral blood. CDR3 DNA: TGTGCCACCAGCAGAGGCGGGGGAGGGTTTTACGAGCAGTACTTC. This encodes CATSRGGGGFYEQYF.